The source of this T cell receptor (beta chain) is a study of human T cells and chemical hapten exposure. This clonotype was detected many times. Time point described: pre-sensitization, week 0. Treatment reported: therapeutic diphenylcyclopropenone sensitization with weekly scalp DPC. TCRdb ran MiXCR on the RACE reads and lists one entry per CDR3 protein. The data show 80,000 to 100,000 distinct CDR3 sequences, with more than 10% seen just once and more than 2.5% held by the top ten. Trimming shortened V by 5 bases and J by 13 bases, and 18 bases separated the two germline ends. The CDR3 has 13 residues. The germline V gene has CDR1 SGHTA and CDR2 FQGNSA.

J is TRBJ1-3 and V is TRBV7-2; D is uncertain. The sample consisted of whole blood, taken in connection with sensitization to the hapten diphenylcyclopropenone (DPC). The clonotype was recovered from a woman aged 55-70 years with alopecia areata. Some clones in this sample may be carry-over from other donors' samples. CDR3 coding DNA: TGTGCCAGCAGCCTCCAAGACCGAGGTTTTATATATTTT. Translating gives CASSLQDRGFIYF.